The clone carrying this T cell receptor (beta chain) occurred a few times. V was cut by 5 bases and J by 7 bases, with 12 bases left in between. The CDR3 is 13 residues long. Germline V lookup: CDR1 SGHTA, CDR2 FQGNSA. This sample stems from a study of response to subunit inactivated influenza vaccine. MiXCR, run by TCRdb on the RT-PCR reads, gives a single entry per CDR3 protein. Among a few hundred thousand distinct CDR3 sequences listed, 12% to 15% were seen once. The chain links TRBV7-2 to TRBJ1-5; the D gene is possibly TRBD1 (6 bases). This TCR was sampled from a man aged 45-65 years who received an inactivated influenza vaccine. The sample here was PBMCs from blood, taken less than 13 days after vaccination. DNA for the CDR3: TGTGCCAGCAGCGGATGGGGGCGCCAGCCCCAGCATTTT. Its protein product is CASSGWGRQPQHF.